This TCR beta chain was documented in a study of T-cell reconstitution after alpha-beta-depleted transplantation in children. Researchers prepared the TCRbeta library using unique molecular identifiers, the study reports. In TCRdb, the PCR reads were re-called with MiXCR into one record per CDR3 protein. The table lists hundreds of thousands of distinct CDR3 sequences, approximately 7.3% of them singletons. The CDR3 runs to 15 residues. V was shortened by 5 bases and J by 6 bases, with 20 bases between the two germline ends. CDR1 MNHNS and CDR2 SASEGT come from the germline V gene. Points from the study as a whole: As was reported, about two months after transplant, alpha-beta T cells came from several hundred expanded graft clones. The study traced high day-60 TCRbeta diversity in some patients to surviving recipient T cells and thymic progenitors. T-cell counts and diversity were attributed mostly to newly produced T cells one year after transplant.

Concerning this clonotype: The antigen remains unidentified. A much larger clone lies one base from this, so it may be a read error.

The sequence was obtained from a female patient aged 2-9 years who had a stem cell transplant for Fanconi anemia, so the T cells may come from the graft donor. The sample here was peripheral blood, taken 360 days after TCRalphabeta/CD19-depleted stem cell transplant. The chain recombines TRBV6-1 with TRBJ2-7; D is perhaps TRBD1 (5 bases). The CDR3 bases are TGTGCCAGCAGTCCAAATGGGGCAGCCGTCCGCGAGCAGTACTTC. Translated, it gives CASSPNGAAVREQYF.